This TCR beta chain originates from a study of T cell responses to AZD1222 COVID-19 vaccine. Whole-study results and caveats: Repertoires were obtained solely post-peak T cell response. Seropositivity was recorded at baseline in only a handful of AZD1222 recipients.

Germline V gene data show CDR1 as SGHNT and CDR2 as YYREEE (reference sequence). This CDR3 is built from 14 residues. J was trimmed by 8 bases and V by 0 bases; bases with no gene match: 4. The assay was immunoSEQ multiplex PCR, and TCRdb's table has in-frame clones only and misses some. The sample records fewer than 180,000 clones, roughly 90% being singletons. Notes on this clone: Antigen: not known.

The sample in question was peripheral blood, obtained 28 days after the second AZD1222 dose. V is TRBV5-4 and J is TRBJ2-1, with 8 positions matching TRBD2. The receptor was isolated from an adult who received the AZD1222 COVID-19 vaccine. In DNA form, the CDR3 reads TGTGCCAGCAGCTTGGAGAATAGCGGGGATGAGCAGTTCTTC. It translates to CASSLENSGDEQFF. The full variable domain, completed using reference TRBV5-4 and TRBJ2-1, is ETGVTQSPTHLIKTRGQQVTLRCSSQSGHNTVSWYQQALGQGPQFIFQYYREEENGRGNFPPRFSGLQFPNYSSELNVNALELDDSALYLCASSLENSGDEQFFGPGTRLTVL.